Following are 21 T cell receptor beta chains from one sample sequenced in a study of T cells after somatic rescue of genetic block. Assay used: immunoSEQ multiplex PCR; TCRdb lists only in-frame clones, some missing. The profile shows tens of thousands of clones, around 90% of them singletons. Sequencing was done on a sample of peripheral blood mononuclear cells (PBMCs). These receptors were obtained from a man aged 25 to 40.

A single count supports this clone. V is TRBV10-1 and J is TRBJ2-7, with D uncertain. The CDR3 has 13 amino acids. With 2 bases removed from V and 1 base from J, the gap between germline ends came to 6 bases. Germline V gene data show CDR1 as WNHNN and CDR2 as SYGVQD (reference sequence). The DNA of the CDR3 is TGCGCCAGCAGTGAGGGCAATTCCTACGAGCAGTACTTC. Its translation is CASSEGNSYEQYF.

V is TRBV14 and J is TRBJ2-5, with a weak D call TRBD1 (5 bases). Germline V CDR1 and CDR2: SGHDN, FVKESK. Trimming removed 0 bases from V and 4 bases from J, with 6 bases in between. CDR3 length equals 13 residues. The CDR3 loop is CASSQERGETQYF. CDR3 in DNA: TGTGCCAGCAGCCAAGAAAGGGGAGAGACCCAGTACTTC.

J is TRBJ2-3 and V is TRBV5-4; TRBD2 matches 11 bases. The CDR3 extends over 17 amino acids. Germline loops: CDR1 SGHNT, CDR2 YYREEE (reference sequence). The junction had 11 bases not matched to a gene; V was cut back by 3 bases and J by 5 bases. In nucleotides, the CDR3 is TGTGCCAGCAGCTGGGGATTAGCGGGAGGGCCGGGAGATACGCAGTATTTT. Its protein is CASSWGLAGGPGDTQYF.

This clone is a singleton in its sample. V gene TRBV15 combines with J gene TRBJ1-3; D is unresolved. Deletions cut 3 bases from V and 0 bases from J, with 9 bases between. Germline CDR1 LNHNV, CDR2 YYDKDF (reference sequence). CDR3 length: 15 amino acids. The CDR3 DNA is TGTGCCACCAGCAGGGACGTTTTCTCTGGAAACACCATATATTTT. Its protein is CATSRDVFSGNTIYF.

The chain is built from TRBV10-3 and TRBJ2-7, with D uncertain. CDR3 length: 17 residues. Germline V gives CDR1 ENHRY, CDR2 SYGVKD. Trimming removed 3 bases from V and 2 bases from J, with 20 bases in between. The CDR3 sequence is CAISEGWPLAGTYEQYF. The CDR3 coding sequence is TGTGCCATCAGTGAAGGTTGGCCACTCGCTGGGACCTACGAGCAGTACTTC.

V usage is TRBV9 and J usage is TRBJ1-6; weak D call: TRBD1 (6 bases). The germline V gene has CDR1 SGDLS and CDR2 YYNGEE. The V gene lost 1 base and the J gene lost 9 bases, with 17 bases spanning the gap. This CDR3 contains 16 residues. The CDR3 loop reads CASSVTGGQGFSPLHF. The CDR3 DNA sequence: TGTGCCAGCAGCGTAACCGGGGGCCAGGGGTTTTCACCCCTCCACTTT.

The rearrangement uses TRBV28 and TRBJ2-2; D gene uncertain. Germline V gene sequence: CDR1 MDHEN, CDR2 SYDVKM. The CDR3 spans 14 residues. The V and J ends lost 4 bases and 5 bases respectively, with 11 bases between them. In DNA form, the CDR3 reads TGTGCCAGCAGTTCCGACTTAGAAACCGGGGAGCTGTTTTTT. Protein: CASSSDLETGELFF.

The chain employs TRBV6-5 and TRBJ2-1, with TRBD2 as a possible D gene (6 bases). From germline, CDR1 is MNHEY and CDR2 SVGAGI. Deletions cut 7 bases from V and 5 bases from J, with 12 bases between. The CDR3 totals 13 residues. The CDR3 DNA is TGTGCCAGCAAACTAGCCCAACACAATGAGCAGTTCTTC. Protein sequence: CASKLAQHNEQFF.

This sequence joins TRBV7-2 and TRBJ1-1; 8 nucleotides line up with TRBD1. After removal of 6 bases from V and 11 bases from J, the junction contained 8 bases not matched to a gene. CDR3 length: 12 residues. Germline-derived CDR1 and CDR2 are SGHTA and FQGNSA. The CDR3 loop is CASRFDRGPAFF. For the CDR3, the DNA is TGTGCCAGCAGATTCGACAGGGGCCCGGCTTTCTTT.

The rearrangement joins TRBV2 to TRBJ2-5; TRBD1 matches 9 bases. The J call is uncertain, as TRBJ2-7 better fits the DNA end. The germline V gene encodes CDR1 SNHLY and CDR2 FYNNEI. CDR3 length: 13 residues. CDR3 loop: CASGGTGLDEQYF. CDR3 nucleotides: TGTGCCAGCGGAGGGACAGGGCTGGACGAGCAGTACTTC.

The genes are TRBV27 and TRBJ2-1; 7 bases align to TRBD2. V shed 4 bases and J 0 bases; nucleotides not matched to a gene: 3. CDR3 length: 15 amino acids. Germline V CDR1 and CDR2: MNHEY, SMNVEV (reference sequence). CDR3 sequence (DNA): TGTGCCAGCAGTTCCCCTAGCGGCTCCTACAATGAGCAGTTCTTC. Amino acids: CASSSPSGSYNEQFF.

The CDR3 DNA follows: TGTGCCAGTAGTATTCGAGGGGGTTACGAGCGGGAGGGCCGTGGAAACATTCAGTACTTC. Its protein is CASSIRGGYEREGRGNIQYF. This chain links TRBV19 with TRBJ2-4; TRBD2 matches 10 bases. The V gene end was trimmed by 3 bases and the J gene end by 6 bases; junction bases not matched to a gene: 20. The germline V gene has CDR1 LNHDA and CDR2 SQIVND (reference sequence). The CDR3 loop spans 20 amino acids. Variable domain in full (rest from reference TRBV19 and TRBJ2-4): DGGITQSPKYLFRKEGQNVTLSCEQNLNHDAMYWYRQDPGQGLRLIYYSQIVNDFQKGDIAEGYSVSREKKESFPLTVTSAQKNPTAFYLCASSIRGGYEREGRGNIQYFGAGTRLSVL.

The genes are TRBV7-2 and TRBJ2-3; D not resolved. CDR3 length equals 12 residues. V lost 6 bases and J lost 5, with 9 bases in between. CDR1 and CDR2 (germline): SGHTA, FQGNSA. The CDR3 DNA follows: TGTGCCAGCAGGTTGACGGGAGATACGCAGTATTTT. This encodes CASRLTGDTQYF.

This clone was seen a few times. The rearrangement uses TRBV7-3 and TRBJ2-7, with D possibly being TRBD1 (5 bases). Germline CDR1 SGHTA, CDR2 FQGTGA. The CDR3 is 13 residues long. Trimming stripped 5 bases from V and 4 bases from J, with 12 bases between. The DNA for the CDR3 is TGTGCCAGCAGCCCCCGAAGGGGTTACGAGCAGTACTTC. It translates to CASSPRRGYEQYF.

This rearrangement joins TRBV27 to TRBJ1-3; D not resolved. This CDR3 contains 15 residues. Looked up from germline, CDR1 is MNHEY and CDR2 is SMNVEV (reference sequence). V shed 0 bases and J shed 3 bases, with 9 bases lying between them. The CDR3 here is CASSLSYLIGNTIYF. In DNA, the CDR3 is TGTGCCAGCAGTTTATCGTACCTGATTGGAAACACCATATATTTT.

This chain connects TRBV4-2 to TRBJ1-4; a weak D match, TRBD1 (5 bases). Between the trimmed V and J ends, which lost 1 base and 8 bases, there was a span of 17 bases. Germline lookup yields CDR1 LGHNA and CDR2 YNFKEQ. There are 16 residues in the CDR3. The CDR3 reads CASSQAPPGPREKLFF. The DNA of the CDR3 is TGTGCCAGCAGCCAAGCCCCTCCGGGACCGAGGGAAAAACTGTTTTTT.

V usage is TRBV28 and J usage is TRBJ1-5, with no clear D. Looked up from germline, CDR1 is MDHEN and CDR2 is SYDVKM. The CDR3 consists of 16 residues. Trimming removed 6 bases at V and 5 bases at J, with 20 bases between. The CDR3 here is CASSPPKVGYDQPQHF. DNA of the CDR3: TGTGCCAGCAGCCCCCCCAAGGTCGGTTACGATCAGCCCCAGCATTTT.

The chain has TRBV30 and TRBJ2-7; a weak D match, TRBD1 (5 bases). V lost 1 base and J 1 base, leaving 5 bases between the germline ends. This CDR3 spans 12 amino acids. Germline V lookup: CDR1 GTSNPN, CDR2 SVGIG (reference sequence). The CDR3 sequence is CAWSGQSYEQYF. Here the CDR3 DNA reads TGTGCCTGGAGTGGACAGTCCTACGAGCAGTACTTC.

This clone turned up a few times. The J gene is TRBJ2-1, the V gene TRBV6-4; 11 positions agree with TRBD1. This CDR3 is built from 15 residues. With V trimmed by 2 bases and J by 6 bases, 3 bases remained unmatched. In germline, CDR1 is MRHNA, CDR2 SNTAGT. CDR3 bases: TGTGCCAGCAGTGACGGGACAGGGGGGCCCAATGAGCAGTTCTTC. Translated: CASSDGTGGPNEQFF.

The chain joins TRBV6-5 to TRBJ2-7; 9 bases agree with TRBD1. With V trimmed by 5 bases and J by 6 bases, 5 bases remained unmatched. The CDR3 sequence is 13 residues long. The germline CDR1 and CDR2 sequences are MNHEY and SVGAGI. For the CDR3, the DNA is TGTGCCAGCAGTAGGGGGGACAGGGCCGAGCAGTACTTC. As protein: CASSRGDRAEQYF.

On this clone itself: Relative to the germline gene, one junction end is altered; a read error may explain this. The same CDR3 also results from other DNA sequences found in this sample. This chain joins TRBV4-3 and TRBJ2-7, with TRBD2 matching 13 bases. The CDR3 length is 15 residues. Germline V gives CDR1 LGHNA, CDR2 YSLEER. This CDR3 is CASSRGLAGAYEQYF. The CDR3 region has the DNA TGCGCTAGCAGCCGTGGACTAGCGGGAGCCTACGAGCAGTACTTC.